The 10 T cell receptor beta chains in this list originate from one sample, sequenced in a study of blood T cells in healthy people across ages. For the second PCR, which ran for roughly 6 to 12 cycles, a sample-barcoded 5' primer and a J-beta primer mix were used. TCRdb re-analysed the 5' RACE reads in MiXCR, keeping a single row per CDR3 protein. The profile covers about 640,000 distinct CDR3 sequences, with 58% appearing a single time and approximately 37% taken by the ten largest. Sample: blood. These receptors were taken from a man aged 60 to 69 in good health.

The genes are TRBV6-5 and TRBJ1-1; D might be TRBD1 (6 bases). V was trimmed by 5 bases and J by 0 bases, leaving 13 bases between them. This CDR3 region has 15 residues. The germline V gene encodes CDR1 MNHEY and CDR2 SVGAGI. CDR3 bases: TGTGCCAGCAGTGCGGGACACCCTATGAACACTGAAGCTTTCTTT. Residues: CASSAGHPMNTEAFF.

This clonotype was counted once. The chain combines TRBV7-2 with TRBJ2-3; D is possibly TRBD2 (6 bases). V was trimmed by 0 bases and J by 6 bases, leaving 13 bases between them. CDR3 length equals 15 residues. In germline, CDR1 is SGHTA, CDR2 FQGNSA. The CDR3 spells CASSLAGGTMDTQYF. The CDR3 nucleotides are TGTGCCAGCAGCTTAGCTGGGGGGACGATGGATACGCAGTATTTT.

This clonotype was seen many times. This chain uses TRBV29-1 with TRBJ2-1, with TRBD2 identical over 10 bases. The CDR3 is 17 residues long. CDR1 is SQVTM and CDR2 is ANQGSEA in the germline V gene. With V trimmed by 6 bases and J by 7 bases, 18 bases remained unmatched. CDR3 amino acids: CSVAGTSEDLVGNEQFF. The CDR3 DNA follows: TGCAGCGTAGCCGGGACTAGCGAAGACCTTGTGGGGAATGAGCAGTTCTTC.

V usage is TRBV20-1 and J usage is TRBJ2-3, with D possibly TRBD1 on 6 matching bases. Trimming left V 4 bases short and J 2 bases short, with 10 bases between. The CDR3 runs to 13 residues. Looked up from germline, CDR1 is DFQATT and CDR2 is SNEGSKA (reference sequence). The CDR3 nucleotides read TGCAGTGCTACCGGGACAATCACAGATACGCAGTATTTT. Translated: CSATGTITDTQYF.

The CDR3 loop reads CASSTPERGGYNEQFF. The DNA for the CDR3 is TGTGCCAGCAGTACCCCTGAGCGGGGGGGCTACAATGAGCAGTTCTTC. V and J are TRBV6-5 and TRBJ2-1; 10 positions agree with TRBD2. V lost 5 bases and J lost 3; bases outside the gene matches: 7. CDR3 length equals 16 residues. The germline gives CDR1 MNHEY, CDR2 SVGAGI.

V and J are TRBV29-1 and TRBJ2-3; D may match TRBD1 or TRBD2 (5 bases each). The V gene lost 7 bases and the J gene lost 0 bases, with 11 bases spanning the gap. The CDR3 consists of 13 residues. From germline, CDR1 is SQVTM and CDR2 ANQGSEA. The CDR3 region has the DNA TGCAGCGCAAACCGGGACAGCACAGATACGCAGTATTTT. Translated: CSANRDSTDTQYF.

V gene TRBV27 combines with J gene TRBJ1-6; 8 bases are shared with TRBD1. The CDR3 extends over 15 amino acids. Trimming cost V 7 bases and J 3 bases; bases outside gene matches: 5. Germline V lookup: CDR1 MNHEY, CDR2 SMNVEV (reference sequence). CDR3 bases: TGTGCCAGCAAGGGCAGGGGGCTCTATAATTCACCCCTCCACTTT. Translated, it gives CASKGRGLYNSPLHF.

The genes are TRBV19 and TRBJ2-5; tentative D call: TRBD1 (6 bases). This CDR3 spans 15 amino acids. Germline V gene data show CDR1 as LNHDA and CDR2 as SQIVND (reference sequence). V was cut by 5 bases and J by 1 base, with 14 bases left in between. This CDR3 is CASSVTQGPQETQYF. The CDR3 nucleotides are TGTGCCAGTAGTGTAACACAGGGACCCCAAGAGACCCAGTACTTC.

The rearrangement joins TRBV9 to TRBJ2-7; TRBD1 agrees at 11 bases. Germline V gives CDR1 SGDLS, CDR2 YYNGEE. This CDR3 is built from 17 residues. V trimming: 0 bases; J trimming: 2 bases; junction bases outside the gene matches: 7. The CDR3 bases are TGTGCCAGCAGCGTAGCTCCCGGGACAGGGGGGACCTACGAGCAGTACTTC. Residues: CASSVAPGTGGTYEQYF.

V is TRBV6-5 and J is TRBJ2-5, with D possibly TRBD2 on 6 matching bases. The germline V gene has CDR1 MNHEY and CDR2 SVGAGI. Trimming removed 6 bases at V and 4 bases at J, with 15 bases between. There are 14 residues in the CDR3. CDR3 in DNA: TGTGCCAGCAGCCCCGGACTATACGGAGAGACCCAGTACTTC. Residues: CASSPGLYGETQYF.